This T cell receptor (beta chain) is from a study of shared clonotypes between healthy human individuals. Donors included only healthy HIV-negative adults lacking recent acute infections or vaccinations. Every donor, a Caucasian adult, lived in Nashville, Tennessee. Study observations and caveats: Sampling covered blood only; tissue repertoires likely differ. Donors were few, which limited the genetic and exposure-history diversity represented.

Remarks on this clone: Its matching antigen is unknown.

The method was immunoSEQ multiplex PCR; TCRdb's version includes in-frame clones alone and lacks a portion of them. The sample records about 530,000 clones, nearly 80% being singletons. The receptor was derived from a woman aged 40 to 50 in good health. Some clones in this sample may be carry-over from other donors' samples. Sequencing used PBMCs.

DNA for the CDR3: TGTGCCAGCAGGACCGAAGGAGGGGGCCGAGAGACCCAGTACTTC. Protein product: CASRTEGGGRETQYF. The rearrangement uses TRBV7-2 and TRBJ2-5; TRBD1 is a possible D gene (7 bases). This CDR3 contains 15 residues. Germline-derived CDR1 and CDR2 are SGHTA and FQGNSA. V lost 6 bases and J 4 bases, leaving 18 bases between the germline ends.